The 3 T cell receptor beta chains given below trace back to one sample, sequenced in a study of T-cell reconstitution after alpha-beta-depleted transplantation in children. Unique molecular identifiers were incorporated when the TCRbeta library was constructed. TCRdb independently ran MiXCR on the PCR reads; one entry per CDR3 protein. The sample lists around 500,000 distinct CDR3 sequences; about 23% were seen once. Specimen: PBMCs, mostly from graft donor cells, collected 360 days after TCRalphabeta/CD19-depleted stem cell transplant. The origin of the receptors is a boy under three years old who had a stem cell transplant for acute myeloid leukemia, so the T cells may come from the graft donor.

The sample holds a few counts of this clonotype. This chain connects TRBV10-3 to TRBJ2-3; D could derive from TRBD1 or TRBD2 (5 bases each). This CDR3 is built from 14 residues. V was pared by 5 bases and J by 4 bases, with 13 bases between. The germline CDR1 and CDR2 sequences are ENHRY and SYGVKD. The CDR3 loop reads CAISLGTVPDTQYF. As DNA, the CDR3 is TGTGCCATCAGTTTGGGGACGGTCCCAGATACGCAGTATTTT.

The chain is built from TRBV20-1 and TRBJ2-1, with D perhaps given as TRBD1 or TRBD2 (5 bases each). This CDR3 comprises 15 residues. Trimming removed 5 bases from V and 8 bases from J, with 22 bases in between. The germline V gene encodes CDR1 DFQATT and CDR2 SNEGSKA (reference sequence). This CDR3 reads CSAPHGDAHNDEQFF. In DNA form, the CDR3 reads TGCAGTGCTCCCCACGGGGACGCCCACAATGATGAGCAGTTCTTC.

The chain combines TRBV5-6 with TRBJ2-5; TRBD1 might be the D (6 bases). Germline CDR1 SGHDT, CDR2 YYEEEE. V lost 3 bases to trimming and J lost 5 bases, with 11 bases between them. The CDR3 extends over 13 amino acids. The CDR3 sequence: CASSSTGLETQYF. The CDR3, as DNA: TGTGCCAGCAGCTCCACAGGGCTGGAGACCCAGTACTTC.